A selection of T cell receptor beta chains follows, all from one sample in a study of molecular identifiers for immune sequencing clone quantification. MiXCR, run by TCRdb on the PCR reads, gives a single entry per CDR3 protein. The sample holds about 640,000 distinct CDR3 sequences, around 20% seen once. Sequencing input: naive CD8+ T cells from blood, with Jurkat cell RNA spiked in. These TCRs come from a human donor in good health. Some libraries in this study had Jurkat cell RNA spiked in. Both conserved end residues are part of each CDR3.

CDR3aa: CASSPGAMSNTEAFF; j_gene: TRBJ1-1; v_gene: TRBV6-2/TRBV6-3; len: 15
CDR3aa: CASTTTSFNEQFF; j_gene: TRBJ2-1; v_gene: TRBV28; len: 13
CDR3aa: CASGTGTGSAEQYF; j_gene: TRBJ2-7; v_gene: TRBV27; len: 14
CDR3aa: CASSYSLLADRSSYEQYF; j_gene: TRBJ2-7; v_gene: TRBV6-2/TRBV6-3; len: 18
CDR3aa: CSATSRDSPPHEQFF; j_gene: TRBJ2-1; v_gene: TRBV20-1; len: 15
CDR3aa: CASVGGYEQFF; j_gene: TRBJ2-1; v_gene: TRBV13; len: 11
CDR3aa: CASSQSEGRSTEAFF; j_gene: TRBJ1-1; v_gene: TRBV4-1; len: 15
CDR3aa: CASSEFPQGWGSPLHF; j_gene: TRBJ1-6; v_gene: TRBV6-1; len: 16
CDR3aa: CASRSAGASFSEQYF; j_gene: TRBJ2-7; v_gene: TRBV12-3/TRBV12-4; len: 15
CDR3aa: CASSPSAYQETQYF; j_gene: TRBJ2-5; v_gene: TRBV7-9; len: 14
CDR3aa: CASRDRGWETQYF; j_gene: TRBJ2-5; v_gene: TRBV12-3/TRBV12-4; len: 13